These 27 T cell receptor beta chains were all obtained from the same sample, sequenced in a study of Ad26.COV2.S vaccination and SARS-CoV-2 variants. Repertoires were generated with immunoSEQ multiplex PCR, while TCRdb's copy carries only in-frame clones and drops some. The table lists over 110,000 clones, 86% of them singletons. The input for sequencing was peripheral blood, taken after recovery from COVID-19. The receptors come from a human donor who had recovered from COVID-19.

This chain connects TRBV5-1 to TRBJ1-2, with D uncertain. The germline CDR1 and CDR2 sequences are SGHRS and YFSETQ. With 0 bases removed from V and 6 bases from J, the gap between germline ends came to 12 bases. The CDR3 has 14 residues. CDR3 in amino acids: CASSLVRGLDGYTF. The DNA for the CDR3 is TGCGCCAGCAGCTTGGTTAGAGGCTTGGATGGCTACACCTTC.

Here the CDR3 reads CASSNCGARSSREQYF. CDR3 DNA: TGTGCCAGCAGCAACTGCGGAGCCAGATCCTCGCGGGAGCAGTACTTC. The gene calls are TRBV21-1 and TRBJ2-7; the table assigns TRBD2, which was not confirmed against the DNA. TRBV21-1 is annotated as a pseudogene. The CDR3 contains 16 residues.

This chain connects TRBV12-3 or TRBV12-4 to TRBJ1-2; no clear D. This CDR3 region has 13 residues. V was clipped by 7 bases and J by 4 bases, with 13 bases between them. CDR3 DNA sequence: TGTGCCAGCATCCAAGGGCGGGGCTATGGCTACACCTTC. Residues: CASIQGRGYGYTF.

The V call is TRBV4-1, the J call TRBJ1-2; D gene uncertain. The CDR3 is 15 residues long. V was shortened by 1 base and J by 4 bases, with 13 bases between the two germline ends. In germline, CDR1 is MGHRA, CDR2 YSYEKL. CDR3: CASSQVIQEVYGYTF. As DNA, the CDR3 is TGCGCCAGCAGCCAAGTTATTCAGGAGGTCTATGGCTACACCTTC.

This clone was picked up one time. The chain uses TRBV27 and TRBJ2-2; 8 positions agree with TRBD2. CDR1 is MNHEY, CDR2 SMNVEV, per germline (reference sequence). CDR3 size: 15 residues. Trimming took 8 bases from V and 2 from J; bases not matched to a gene: 7. The CDR3 is CASHYSGGNTGELFF. CDR3 DNA: TGTGCCAGCCATTACAGCGGGGGAAACACCGGGGAGCTGTTTTTT.

V gene TRBV9 combines with J gene TRBJ2-2; D is ambiguous. Germline CDR1 is SGDLS and CDR2 is YYNGEE. The germline V and J ends were trimmed by 4 bases and 7 bases, with 8 bases remaining between them. CDR3 length: 12 amino acids. The CDR3 loop is CASSPSRGELFF. The DNA for the CDR3 is TGTGCCAGCAGCCCGTCCCGCGGGGAGCTGTTTTTT.

This chain uses TRBV19 with TRBJ2-1; 11 bases fit TRBD2. The germline V gene encodes CDR1 LNHDA and CDR2 SQIVND (reference sequence). The CDR3 is made up of 17 amino acids. Trimming cost V 4 bases and J 1 base; bases outside gene matches: 6. CDR3 loop: CASSTTLAGGSYNEQFF. DNA of the CDR3: TGTGCCAGTAGTACCACTCTAGCGGGGGGTTCCTACAATGAGCAGTTCTTC.

V is TRBV28 and J is TRBJ2-6; 9 bases line up with TRBD1. The CDR3 is made up of 16 amino acids. Germline V lookup: CDR1 MDHEN, CDR2 SYDVKM. With V trimmed by 5 bases and J by 2 bases, 4 bases remained unmatched. CDR3 in DNA: TGTGCCAGCAGTCCCTACAGGGGGCCTGGGGCCAACGTCCTGACTTTC. Translation: CASSPYRGPGANVLTF.

In its sample, this clone was seen once. The V call is TRBV11-2, the J call TRBJ2-5; 7 positions agree with TRBD1. CDR1 SGHAT and CDR2 FQNNGV come from the germline V gene. The CDR3 has 15 residues. The V and J ends lost 4 bases and 2 bases, in that order; junction bases with no gene match: 7. CDR3 nucleotides: TGTGCCAGCAGCTGGCCGCTGGGACAGCAAGAGACCCAGTACTTC. As protein: CASSWPLGQQETQYF.

The V and J genes are TRBV30 and TRBJ1-1; no firm D call. The CDR3 length is 12 residues. Per the germline V gene, CDR1 is GTSNPN and CDR2 is SVGIG (reference sequence). V was pared by 5 bases and J by 3 bases, with 10 bases between. For the CDR3, the DNA is TGTGCCTGGGGGCGGGGAGACACTGAAGCTTTCTTT. Encoded protein: CAWGRGDTEAFF.

The V gene is TRBV7-2, the J gene TRBJ2-4, with 8 bases identical to TRBD1. From germline, CDR1 is SGHTA and CDR2 FQGNSA. The CDR3 has 15 residues. J lost 7 bases, V lost 1 base, and 6 bases had no gene match. CDR3 DNA: TGTGCCAGCAGCTTAGATGGGACAGGAGGGAACATTCAGTACTTC. Amino acids: CASSLDGTGGNIQYF. Together with reference TRBV7-2 and TRBJ2-4, the CDR3 gives the full variable domain: GAGVSQSPSNKVTEKGKDVELRCDPISGHTALYWYRQSLGQGLEFLIYFQGNSAPDKSGLPSDRFSAERTGGSVSTLTIQRTQQEDSAVYLCASSLDGTGGNIQYFGAGTRLSVL.

The rearrangement joins TRBV27 to TRBJ2-7, with a tentative D call TRBD1 (5 bases). This CDR3 region has 16 residues. With 2 bases removed from V and 4 bases from J, the gap between germline ends came to 18 bases. Germline values: CDR1 MNHEY, CDR2 SMNVEV (reference sequence). The CDR3 is CASSLQGERARYEQYF. CDR3 DNA sequence: TGTGCCAGCAGTTTACAGGGTGAGCGTGCCAGGTACGAGCAGTACTTC.

DNA for the CDR3: TGTGCCTGGAGTAGGGCGGCTCAAGAGACCCAGTACTTC. Its translation: CAWSRAAQETQYF. The chain combines TRBV30 with TRBJ2-5, with D hard to call. Germline loops: CDR1 GTSNPN, CDR2 SVGIG (reference sequence). The CDR3 consists of 13 residues. Trimming stripped 2 bases from V and 2 bases from J, with 9 bases between.

The chain recombines TRBV7-8 with TRBJ1-2; TRBD1 is a possible D gene (5 bases). V lost 3 bases, J lost 5 bases, and 10 bases lay in between. Looked up from germline, CDR1 is SGHVS and CDR2 is FQNEAQ. This CDR3 spans 13 amino acids. The CDR3 protein is CASSLGPDYGYTF. The CDR3 DNA follows: TGTGCCAGCAGCTTGGGGCCCGATTATGGCTACACCTTC.

The J gene is TRBJ2-7, the V gene TRBV7-2, with TRBD1 as a possible D gene (6 bases). The germline CDR1 and CDR2 sequences are SGHTA and FQGNSA. The CDR3 covers 14 residues. The ends were cut back, 1 base at V and 6 bases at J, with 13 bases in the middle. The CDR3 region has the DNA TGTGCCAGCAGCTTAGTTGGGGACAACTCCGAGCAGTACTTC. Protein: CASSLVGDNSEQYF.

J is TRBJ2-7 and V is TRBV18; D perhaps matches TRBD1 (7 bases). Germline V gene sequence: CDR1 KGHSH, CDR2 LQKENI. The germline V and J ends were trimmed by 6 bases and 4 bases, with 16 bases remaining between them. The CDR3 covers 14 residues. The CDR3 coding sequence is TGTGCCAGCTCGGAGGGGGCAGGGAGGTACGAGCAGTACTTC. This sequence encodes CASSEGAGRYEQYF.

This chain joins TRBV9 and TRBJ1-6; D uncertain. CDR1 SGDLS and CDR2 YYNGEE come from the germline V gene. The CDR3 loop spans 15 amino acids. V was pared by 0 bases and J by 8 bases, with 12 bases between. Here the CDR3 reads CASSVADGRYSPLHF. As DNA, the CDR3 is TGTGCCAGCAGCGTAGCGGACGGACGATATTCACCCCTCCACTTT.

This clone has a single count. The chain links TRBV29-1 to TRBJ2-4; 12 bases align to TRBD1. The CDR3 covers 16 residues. Germline V gene sequence: CDR1 SQVTM, CDR2 ANQGSEA. The V gene end was trimmed by 7 bases and the J gene end by 3 bases; junction bases not matched to a gene: 10. The CDR3 here is CSGGGGQGAVKNIQYF. The CDR3 DNA is TGCAGCGGCGGGGGGGGACAGGGGGCAGTCAAAAACATTCAGTACTTC. Variable domain in full (rest from reference TRBV29-1 and TRBJ2-4): SAVISQKPSRDICQRGTSLTIQCQVDSQVTMMFWYRQQPGQSLTLIATANQGSEATYESGFVIDKFPISRPNLTFSTLTVSNMSPEDSSIYLCSGGGGQGAVKNIQYFGAGTRLSVL.

This clone was observed a few times. The V and J genes are TRBV7-2 and TRBJ2-7; no clear D gene. V lost 3 bases to trimming and J lost 3 bases, with 9 bases between them. Germline assignment: CDR1 SGHTA and CDR2 FQGNSA. This CDR3 has 13 amino acids. CDR3 bases: TGTGCCAGCAGCTTCGCCAGCCACTACGAGCAGTACTTC. Translated, it gives CASSFASHYEQYF. Full variable domain (missing parts from reference TRBV7-2 and TRBJ2-7): GAGVSQSPSNKVTEKGKDVELRCDPISGHTALYWYRQSLGQGLEFLIYFQGNSAPDKSGLPSDRFSAERTGGSVSTLTIQRTQQEDSAVYLCASSFASHYEQYFGPGTRLTVT.

The chain joins TRBV4-3 to TRBJ2-7; TRBD2 aligns across 8 bases. This CDR3 is 14 amino acids long. Germline values: CDR1 LGHNA, CDR2 YSLEER. The J segment lost 6 bases and the V segment lost 1 base, leaving 5 bases of the junction unmatched. The chain's CDR3 is CASSQVGLAGEQYF. As DNA, the CDR3 is TGCGCCAGCAGCCAAGTGGGGCTAGCGGGCGAGCAGTACTTC.

CDR3 amino acids: CASRPGGGENIQYF. The CDR3 nucleotides read TGTGCCAGCAGACCGGGCGGGGGTGAAAACATTCAGTACTTC. The chain links TRBV28 to TRBJ2-4; 7 bases fit TRBD2. The V and J ends lost 6 bases and 5 bases, in that order; junction bases with no gene match: 7. Germline CDR1 reads MDHEN; CDR2 reads SYDVKM. This CDR3 has 14 residues. Based on the CDR3 plus reference TRBV28 and TRBJ2-4, the full variable domain is DVKVTQSSRYLVKRTGEKVFLECVQDMDHENMFWYRQDPGLGLRLIYFSYDVKMKEKGDIPEGYSVSREKKERFSLILESASTNQTSMYLCASRPGGGENIQYFGAGTRLSVL.

This chain joins TRBV7-8 and TRBJ2-7; the D call may be TRBD1 or TRBD2 (6 bases each). Germline V lookup: CDR1 SGHVS, CDR2 FQNEAQ. The CDR3 covers 13 residues. Trimming stripped 8 bases from V and 1 base from J, with 12 bases between. CDR3 region: CASRGRESYEQYF. In DNA, the CDR3 is TGTGCCAGCCGGGGGCGCGAATCCTACGAGCAGTACTTC.

The gene calls are TRBV2 and TRBJ1-1; D call uncertain. Per germline, CDR1 SNHLY and CDR2 FYNNEI. Trimming shortened V by 5 bases and J by 0 bases, and 7 bases separated the two germline ends. This CDR3 region has 13 residues. The CDR3 loop reads CASSNDMNTEAFF. The CDR3 coding sequence is TGTGCCAGCAGTAATGACATGAACACTGAAGCTTTCTTT.

The V and J genes are TRBV9 and TRBJ2-1, with D maybe TRBD2 (6 bases). The CDR3 spans 13 residues. The V and J ends lost 3 bases and 5 bases respectively, with 9 bases between them. The germline CDR1 and CDR2 sequences are SGDLS and YYNGEE. For the CDR3, the DNA is TGTGCCAGCAGCGCGCGGGGACACAATGAGCAGTTCTTC. Its translation is CASSARGHNEQFF. The full variable domain, with the rest looked up from reference TRBV9 and TRBJ2-1, is DSGVTQTPKHLITATGQRVTLRCSPRSGDLSVYWYQQSLDQGLQFLIQYYNGEERAKGNILERFSAQQFPDLHSELNLSSLELGDSALYFCASSARGHNEQFFGPGTRLTVL.

This clone showed up just once. CDR3 region: CASISRGNTEAFF. The CDR3 DNA sequence: TGTGCCAGCATCTCCAGGGGGAACACTGAAGCTTTCTTT. The chain joins TRBV6-6 to TRBJ1-1; D is perhaps TRBD1 (6 bases). The CDR3 runs to 13 residues. CDR1 is MNHNY and CDR2 is SVGAGI in the germline V gene (reference sequence). The V and J ends lost 7 bases and 1 base respectively, with 10 bases between them.

CDR3 amino acids: CASSTFNGQGVGGYTF. The CDR3 DNA reads as TGTGCCAGCAGTACCTTTAATGGACAGGGCGTGGGAGGCTACACCTTC. This chain connects TRBV27 to TRBJ1-2; 8 bases map to TRBD1. Trimming cost V 5 bases and J 8 bases; bases outside gene matches: 16. Germline CDR1 MNHEY, CDR2 SMNVEV (reference sequence). This CDR3 is built from 16 residues.

This CDR3 is CASSLESTGNYGYTF. The CDR3 DNA is TGTGCCAGCAGCTTAGAATCGACGGGAAACTATGGCTACACCTTC. This chain uses TRBV13 with TRBJ1-2, with unresolved D. The CDR3 covers 15 residues. With 1 base removed from V and 2 bases from J, the gap between germline ends came to 11 bases. CDR1 and CDR2 from the germline V gene are PRHDT and FYEKMQ (reference sequence).